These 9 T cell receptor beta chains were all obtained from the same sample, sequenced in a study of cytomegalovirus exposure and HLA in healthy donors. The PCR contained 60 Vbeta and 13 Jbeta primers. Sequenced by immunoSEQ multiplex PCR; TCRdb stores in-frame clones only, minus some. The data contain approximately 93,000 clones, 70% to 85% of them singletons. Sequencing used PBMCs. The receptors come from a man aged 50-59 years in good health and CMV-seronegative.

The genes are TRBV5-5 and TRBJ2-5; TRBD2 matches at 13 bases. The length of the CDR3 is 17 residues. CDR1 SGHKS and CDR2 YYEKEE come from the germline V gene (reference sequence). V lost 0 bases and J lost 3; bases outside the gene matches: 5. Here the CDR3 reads CASSLGLAGGYEETQYF. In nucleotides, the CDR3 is TGTGCCAGCAGCTTGGGACTAGCGGGAGGATACGAAGAGACCCAGTACTTC.

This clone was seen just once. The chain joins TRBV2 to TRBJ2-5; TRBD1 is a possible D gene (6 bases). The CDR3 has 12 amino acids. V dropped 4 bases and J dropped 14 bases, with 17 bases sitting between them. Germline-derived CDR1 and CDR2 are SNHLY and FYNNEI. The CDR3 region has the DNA TGTGCCAGCAGTGTTCAGGGGCAGCTACAATACTTC. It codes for CASSVQGQLQYF.

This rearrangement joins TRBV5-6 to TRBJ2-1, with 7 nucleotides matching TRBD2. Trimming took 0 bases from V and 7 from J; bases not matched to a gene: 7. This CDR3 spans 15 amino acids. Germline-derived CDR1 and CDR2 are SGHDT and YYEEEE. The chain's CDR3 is CASSLVGGSANEQFF. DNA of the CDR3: TGTGCCAGCAGCTTGGTGGGCGGGAGCGCGAATGAGCAGTTCTTC.

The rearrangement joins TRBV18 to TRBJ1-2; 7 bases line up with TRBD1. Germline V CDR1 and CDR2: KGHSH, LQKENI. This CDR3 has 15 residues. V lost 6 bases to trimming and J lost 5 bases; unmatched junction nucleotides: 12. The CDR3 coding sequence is TGTGCCAGCTCCCCAACAGCGGACAGGCGGTATGGCTACACCTTC. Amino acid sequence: CASSPTADRRYGYTF.

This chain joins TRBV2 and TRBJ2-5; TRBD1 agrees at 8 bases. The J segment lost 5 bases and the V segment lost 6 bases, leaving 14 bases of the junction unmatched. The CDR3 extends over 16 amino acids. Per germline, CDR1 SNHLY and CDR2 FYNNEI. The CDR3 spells CASSAGLGQEMETQYF. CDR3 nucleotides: TGTGCCAGCAGCGCGGGCCTGGGACAGGAGATGGAGACCCAGTACTTC.

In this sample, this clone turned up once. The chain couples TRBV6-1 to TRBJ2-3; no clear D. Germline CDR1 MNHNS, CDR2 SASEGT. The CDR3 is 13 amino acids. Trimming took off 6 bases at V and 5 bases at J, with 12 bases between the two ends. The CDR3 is CASSFEKIDTQYF. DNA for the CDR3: TGTGCCAGCAGCTTCGAGAAAATAGATACGCAGTATTTT.

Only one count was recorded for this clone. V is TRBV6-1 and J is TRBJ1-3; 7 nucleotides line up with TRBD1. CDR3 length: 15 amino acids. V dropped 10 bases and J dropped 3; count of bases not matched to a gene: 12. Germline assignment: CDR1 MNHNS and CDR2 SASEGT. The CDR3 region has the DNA TGTGCCACCGACAGGGTGGAGATGTTTGGAAACACCATATATTTT. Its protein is CATDRVEMFGNTIYF.

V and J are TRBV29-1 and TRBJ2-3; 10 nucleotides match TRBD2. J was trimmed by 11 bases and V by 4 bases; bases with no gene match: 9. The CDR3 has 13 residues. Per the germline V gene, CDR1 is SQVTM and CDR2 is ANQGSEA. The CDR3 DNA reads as TGCAGCGTTGGGTTCACTAGCGGGGAGAGGCAGTATTTT. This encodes CSVGFTSGERQYF.

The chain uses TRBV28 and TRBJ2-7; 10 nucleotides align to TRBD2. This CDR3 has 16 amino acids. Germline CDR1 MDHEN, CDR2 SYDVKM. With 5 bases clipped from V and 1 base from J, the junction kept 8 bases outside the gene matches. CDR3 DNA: TGTGCCAGCAGTATAGCCAGCGGGGGGGGGTCCTACGAGCAGTACTTC. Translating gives CASSIASGGGSYEQYF.